Presented here are 24 T cell receptor beta chains from one specimen sequenced in a study of blood T cell repertoires in COVID-19. Sequenced by immunoSEQ multiplex PCR; TCRdb stores in-frame clones only, minus some. Of 200,000 to 250,000 clones listed, about 87% were seen once; the top ten hold 2.5% to 3%. The source material was PBMCs or T cells enriched from blood (not recorded which). Source of these receptors: a young woman who had recovered from COVID-19.

This chain links TRBV6-5 with TRBJ1-1; 8 bases align to TRBD1. The CDR3 is 15 amino acids. J was trimmed by 0 bases and V by 7 bases; bases with no gene match: 7. CDR1 MNHEY and CDR2 SVGAGI come from the germline V gene. This CDR3 reads CASKLRGRVNTEAFF. The CDR3 region has the DNA TGTGCCAGCAAACTCAGGGGGCGGGTGAACACTGAAGCTTTCTTT.

The V gene is TRBV7-2, the J gene TRBJ1-1; D is unclear. Deletions cut 5 bases from V and 1 base from J, with 14 bases between. The CDR3 contains 15 residues. Germline assignment: CDR1 SGHTA and CDR2 FQGNSA. CDR3 sequence reads: CASSLTPRPNTEAFF. Written as DNA, the CDR3 is TGTGCCAGCAGCCTAACACCCAGGCCGAACACTGAAGCTTTCTTT.

This rearrangement joins TRBV7-9 to TRBJ1-1; D might be TRBD1 (6 bases). The germline CDR1 and CDR2 sequences are SEHNR and FQNEAQ (reference sequence). The CDR3 covers 14 residues. V was clipped by 5 bases and J by 0 bases, with 10 bases between them. CDR3 loop: CASSQDSLNTEAFF. The CDR3, as DNA: TGTGCCAGCAGCCAGGACAGTTTGAACACTGAAGCTTTCTTT.

The chain couples TRBV5-1 to TRBJ2-5, with 12 bases matching TRBD2. J was trimmed by 3 bases and V by 4 bases; bases with no gene match: 1. CDR1 is SGHRS, CDR2 YFSETQ, per germline. This CDR3 region has 14 residues. The CDR3 reads CASSRTSGEETQYF. CDR3 bases: TGCGCCAGCAGCCGGACTAGCGGGGAAGAGACCCAGTACTTC.

This chain joins TRBV7-9 and TRBJ1-6, with D tentatively TRBD1 (5 bases). This CDR3 region has 15 residues. V lost 5 bases to trimming and J lost 6 bases, with 14 bases between them. The V gene's germline CDR1 is SEHNR and CDR2 FQNEAQ (reference sequence). The CDR3 region has the DNA TGTGCCAGCAGCCAGGGTGGAAGCGCTAATTCACCCCTCCACTTT. It encodes CASSQGGSANSPLHF.

J is TRBJ2-3 and V is TRBV9; the match to TRBD2 covers 7 bases. After removal of 3 bases from V and 2 bases from J, the junction contained 12 bases not matched to a gene. Per the germline V gene, CDR1 is SGDLS and CDR2 is YYNGEE. This CDR3 spans 17 amino acids. CDR3 residues: CASSARSKTSPTDTQYF. The CDR3 DNA follows: TGTGCCAGCAGCGCGCGCTCTAAGACTAGCCCCACAGATACGCAGTATTTT. The full variable domain, with the rest looked up from reference TRBV9 and TRBJ2-3, is DSGVTQTPKHLITATGQRVTLRCSPRSGDLSVYWYQQSLDQGLQFLIQYYNGEERAKGNILERFSAQQFPDLHSELNLSSLELGDSALYFCASSARSKTSPTDTQYFGPGTRLTVL.

The genes are TRBV7-9 and TRBJ2-3; D is perhaps TRBD2 (6 bases). The CDR3 runs to 14 residues. V lost 7 bases to trimming and J lost 5 bases, with 16 bases between them. The germline V gene encodes CDR1 SEHNR and CDR2 FQNEAQ (reference sequence). DNA of the CDR3: TGTGCCAGCAACTCGGCGGGGTACGAAGATACGCAGTATTTT. Its translation: CASNSAGYEDTQYF.

CDR3: CSASRIGGGADNEQFF. The CDR3 region has the DNA TGCAGCGCCTCACGGATAGGCGGGGGGGCCGACAATGAGCAGTTCTTC. The gene calls are TRBV29-1 and TRBJ2-1; 9 bases map to TRBD2. The CDR3 sequence is 16 residues long. In germline, CDR1 is SQVTM, CDR2 ANQGSEA. Unmatched junction bases numbered 15, after V lost 7 bases and J lost 5 bases.

This clone has just one count. The J gene is TRBJ2-7, the V gene TRBV7-2, with 8 positions matching TRBD1. The CDR3 has 15 residues. Germline V gives CDR1 SGHTA, CDR2 FQGNSA. Trimming cost V 1 base and J 2 bases; bases outside gene matches: 4. CDR3 in amino acids: CASSLGQGAAYEQYF. CDR3 DNA sequence: TGTGCCAGCAGCTTAGGGCAGGGGGCAGCCTACGAGCAGTACTTC.

The rearrangement links TRBV27 to TRBJ1-4; D possibly corresponds to TRBD1 (6 bases). The germline V gene encodes CDR1 MNHEY and CDR2 SMNVEV (reference sequence). This CDR3 spans 14 amino acids. V lost 8 bases, J lost 1 base, and 11 bases lay in between. The CDR3 DNA sequence: TGTGCCAGCGGAGACAGGCTAACTAATGAAAAACTGTTTTTT. Its protein product is CASGDRLTNEKLFF.

The V gene is TRBV12-3 or TRBV12-4, the J gene TRBJ1-3, with D unclear. V gave up 6 bases and J gave up 0 bases, with 6 bases separating them. This CDR3 comprises 13 residues. The CDR3 DNA sequence: TGTGCCAGCAGGAGGGTCTCTGGAAACACCATATATTTT. Amino acid sequence: CASRRVSGNTIYF.

A few counts support this clone. The J gene is TRBJ2-5, the V gene TRBV10-3, with 14 positions matching TRBD2. With V trimmed by 6 bases and J by 0 bases, 12 bases remained unmatched. The germline V gene encodes CDR1 ENHRY and CDR2 SYGVKD. This CDR3 is 19 amino acids long. CDR3 sequence: CAISLKPGLAGAYQETQYF. The CDR3 DNA sequence: TGTGCCATCAGCTTAAAGCCGGGACTAGCGGGGGCGTACCAAGAGACCCAGTACTTC.

This chain joins TRBV6-1 and TRBJ2-3; 7 nucleotides align to TRBD2. Germline V gene sequence: CDR1 MNHNS, CDR2 SASEGT. This CDR3 contains 16 residues. V was clipped by 0 bases and J by 4 bases; unmatched bases: 7. As DNA, the CDR3 is TGTGCCAGCAGTGAAGCGTTGGGACTAAGCTCAGATACGCAGTATTTT. Amino acids: CASSEALGLSSDTQYF.

The chain couples TRBV7-2 to TRBJ1-2, with TRBD1 matching 7 bases. The CDR3 runs to 14 residues. The trim removed 6 bases at V and 2 bases at J, leaving 6 bases unmatched. Germline-derived CDR1 and CDR2 are SGHTA and FQGNSA. Here the CDR3 reads CASRLVGQNYGYTF. The CDR3 DNA reads TGTGCCAGCAGACTAGTGGGACAGAACTATGGCTACACCTTC.

V and J are TRBV19 and TRBJ1-4, with D hard to call. Trimming removed 10 bases from V and 7 bases from J, with 10 bases in between. The CDR3 has 11 residues. Germline V gene sequence: CDR1 LNHDA, CDR2 SQIVND (reference sequence). CDR3 DNA: TGTGCCACCGGGGTGGGTGAAAAACTGTTTTTT. Translation: CATGVGEKLFF. Together with reference TRBV19 and TRBJ1-4, the CDR3 gives the full variable domain: DGGITQSPKYLFRKEGQNVTLSCEQNLNHDAMYWYRQDPGQGLRLIYYSQIVNDFQKGDIAEGYSVSREKKESFPLTVTSAQKNPTAFYLCATGVGEKLFFGSGTQLSVL.

This chain links TRBV9 with TRBJ2-7, with 7 positions matching TRBD1. The CDR3 length is 14 residues. CDR1 is SGDLS, CDR2 YYNGEE, per germline. With 4 bases clipped from V and 0 bases from J, the junction kept 4 bases outside the gene matches. The CDR3 region is CASSRDSSSYEQYF. The CDR3 DNA reads as TGTGCCAGCAGCCGGGACAGTAGCTCCTACGAGCAGTACTTC.

The chain carries TRBV5-1 and TRBJ1-2, with a weak D call TRBD1 (5 bases). The germline V gene encodes CDR1 SGHRS and CDR2 YFSETQ. V dropped 0 bases and J dropped 8 bases, with 14 bases sitting between them. The CDR3 is 14 amino acids. The CDR3 DNA is TGCGCCAGCAGCTTGGAGAACAGGATCCGGGGCTACACCTTC. It codes for CASSLENRIRGYTF. The full variable domain, its missing parts supplied by reference TRBV5-1 and TRBJ1-2, is KAGVTQTPRYLIKTRGQQVTLSCSPISGHRSVSWYQQTPGQGLQFLFEYFSETQRNKGNFPGRFSGRQFSNSRSEMNVSTLELGDSALYLCASSLENRIRGYTFGSGTRLTVV.

V is TRBV12-5 and J is TRBJ1-1; D gene ambiguous. The CDR3 sequence is 13 residues long. The V gene's germline CDR1 is LGHNT and CDR2 FRNRAP. Trimming stripped 5 bases from V and 0 bases from J, with 7 bases between. The CDR3 reads CASGNSVNTEAFF. CDR3 sequence (DNA): TGTGCTAGTGGTAACAGTGTGAACACTGAAGCTTTCTTT.

This clone was seen a few times. The rearrangement uses TRBV14 and TRBJ2-7; TRBD1 is a possible D gene (6 bases). Germline V gives CDR1 SGHDN, CDR2 FVKESK. V was cut by 3 bases and J by 0 bases, with 9 bases left in between. CDR3 length equals 14 residues. The CDR3: CASSQRGSSYEQYF. Written as DNA, the CDR3 is TGTGCCAGCAGCCAGAGGGGGAGCTCCTACGAGCAGTACTTC.

V usage is TRBV5-5 and J usage is TRBJ2-5; TRBD1 matches at 8 bases. After removal of 2 bases from V and 1 base from J, the junction contained 10 bases not matched to a gene. CDR3 size: 17 residues. Germline CDR1 is SGHKS and CDR2 is YYEKEE (reference sequence). The CDR3 sequence is CASSLGTGGAFQETQYF. The CDR3 DNA is TGTGCCAGCAGCTTAGGGACAGGTGGAGCATTCCAAGAGACCCAGTACTTC. The full variable domain, with the rest looked up from reference TRBV5-5 and TRBJ2-5, is DAGVTQSPTHLIKTRGQQVTLRCSPISGHKSVSWYQQVLGQGPQFIFQYYEKEERGRGNFPDRFSARQFPNYSSELNVNALLLGDSALYLCASSLGTGGAFQETQYFGPGTRLLVL.

This chain connects TRBV7-3 to TRBJ1-2; TRBD1 is a possible D gene (6 bases). V was pared by 2 bases and J by 2 bases, with 6 bases between. CDR1 and CDR2 (germline): SGHTA, FQGTGA. The CDR3 runs to 13 residues. In DNA, the CDR3 is TGTGCCAGCAGCTTAGGACAGAACTATGGCTACACCTTC. Its protein product is CASSLGQNYGYTF.

The chain links TRBV7-9 to TRBJ1-4; D is uncertain. CDR3 length equals 13 residues. Germline CDR1 reads SEHNR; CDR2 reads FQNEAQ (reference sequence). The V and J ends lost 3 bases and 4 bases respectively, with 6 bases between them. CDR3 in DNA: TGTGCCAGCAGCTTCGGGGTTAATGAAAAACTGTTTTTT. It translates to CASSFGVNEKLFF. The variable domain in full, completed from reference TRBV7-9 and TRBJ1-4, reads DTGVSQNPRHKITKRGQNVTFRCDPISEHNRLYWYRQTLGQGPEFLTYFQNEAQLEKSRLLSDRFSAERPKGSFSTLEIQRTEQGDSAMYLCASSFGVNEKLFFGSGTQLSVL.

This clone was counted a single time. The J gene is TRBJ2-3, the V gene TRBV11-2; D might be TRBD2 (7 bases). Germline CDR1 SGHAT, CDR2 FQNNGV. V was clipped by 5 bases and J by 0 bases, with 15 bases between them. The CDR3 is 16 amino acids. CDR3 residues: CASSGGAGTSTDTQYF. CDR3 coding DNA: TGTGCCAGCAGCGGGGGGGCCGGCACTAGCACAGATACGCAGTATTTT.

The V call is TRBV9, the J call TRBJ2-2, with D hard to call. The CDR3 loop spans 13 amino acids. Trimming took 5 bases from V and 6 from J, leaving 11 bases between them. Germline CDR1 and CDR2: SGDLS and YYNGEE. The CDR3 protein is CASSALLAGELFF. CDR3 nucleotides: TGTGCCAGCAGTGCACTCCTTGCCGGGGAGCTGTTTTTT.